What follows are 16 T cell receptor beta chains derived from one specimen sequenced in a study of T cells in localized non-small cell lung cancer. Using immunoSEQ multiplex PCR, the repertoire was profiled, and TCRdb retains in-frame clones only, with some absent. This table holds tens of thousands of clones, roughly 87% found once. Source: peripheral blood, taken before any cancer treatment. All receptors derive from a man between 40 and 75 years old with stage I squamous cell lung carcinoma.

This sequence joins TRBV5-5 and TRBJ1-5, with a possible D match to TRBD1 (6 bases). Germline values: CDR1 SGHKS, CDR2 YYEKEE (reference sequence). CDR3 length: 15 residues. Between the trimmed V and J ends, which lost 4 bases and 6 bases, there was a span of 17 bases. The CDR3 nucleotides are TGTGCCAGCAGCCAGATATGGGGGGCAGGTCAGCCCCAGCATTTT. Translating gives CASSQIWGAGQPQHF.

This chain joins TRBV27 and TRBJ2-6; the D call may be TRBD1 or TRBD2 (6 bases each). The CDR3 loop spans 16 amino acids. Germline V CDR1 and CDR2: MNHEY, SMNVEV (reference sequence). V gave up 5 bases and J gave up 3 bases, with 14 bases separating them. The CDR3 coding sequence is TGTGCCAGCAGTCCCATCGGGGGCGGTGGGGCCAACGTCCTGACTTTC. It encodes CASSPIGGGGANVLTF.

The rearrangement joins TRBV7-8 to TRBJ2-2, with D unresolved. Germline CDR1 SGHVS, CDR2 FQNEAQ. CDR3 size: 14 residues. With 5 bases removed from V and 5 bases from J, the gap between germline ends came to 12 bases. CDR3 loop: CASSDPRVTGELFF. As DNA, the CDR3 is TGTGCCAGCAGCGACCCTCGGGTAACCGGGGAGCTGTTTTTT.

The gene calls are TRBV5-6 and TRBJ1-4; D gene unclear. Trimming pared 1 base from V and 5 bases from J, leaving 6 bases between. The CDR3 extends over 13 amino acids. CDR1 is SGHDT, CDR2 YYEEEE, per germline. The CDR3: CASSLPGNEKLFF. The CDR3, as DNA: TGTGCCAGCAGCTTGCCAGGAAATGAAAAACTGTTTTTT.

Only one count was recorded for this clone. V gene TRBV5-1 combines with J gene TRBJ1-2; 7 nucleotides agree with TRBD1. Germline CDR1 and CDR2: SGHRS and YFSETQ. The V and J ends lost 4 bases and 1 base, in that order; junction bases with no gene match: 10. CDR3 size: 16 residues. The CDR3 is CASSPRGQEINYGYTF. The CDR3 region has the DNA TGCGCCAGCAGCCCTCGTGGACAGGAGATTAACTATGGCTACACCTTC.

The chain links TRBV5-5 to TRBJ1-1; TRBD1 is a possible D gene (6 bases). CDR3 length: 15 residues. V was trimmed by 5 bases and J by 5 bases, leaving 19 bases between them. Germline V gives CDR1 SGHKS, CDR2 YYEKEE (reference sequence). The CDR3 sequence: CASSFAGGEGTEAFF. The CDR3, as DNA: TGTGCCAGCAGTTTTGCGGGGGGCGAGGGAACTGAAGCTTTCTTT. Filled out from reference TRBV5-5 and TRBJ1-1, the complete variable domain reads DAGVTQSPTHLIKTRGQQVTLRCSPISGHKSVSWYQQVLGQGPQFIFQYYEKEERGRGNFPDRFSARQFPNYSSELNVNALLLGDSALYLCASSFAGGEGTEAFFGQGTRLTVV.

V and J are TRBV21-1 and TRBJ1-6. TRBV21-1 is marked as a pseudogene. This CDR3 is built from 16 residues. CDR3 nucleotides: TGTGCCAGCAGCAAAGCGCAAGACTCTAAGGGTTCACCCCTCCACTTT. Translation: CASSKAQDSKGSPLHF.

There are a few counts of this clone. The V call is TRBV6-4, the J call TRBJ1-2, with no clear D. V lost 6 bases to trimming and J lost 7 bases, with 12 bases between them. CDR3 length: 12 residues. The germline gives CDR1 MRHNA, CDR2 SNTAGT. In nucleotides, the CDR3 is TGTGCCAGCAGACCGACCGCTTCTGGCTACACCTTC. It specifies CASRPTASGYTF.

The V and J genes are TRBV28 and TRBJ1-6; a weak D match, TRBD1 (6 bases). CDR3 length equals 15 residues. Germline V gene lookup returns CDR1 MDHEN and CDR2 SYDVKM. Trimming removed 8 bases from V and 7 bases from J, with 18 bases in between. DNA for the CDR3: TGTGCCAGCCTGAGCTCGGACAGAAAAAATTCACCCCTCCACTTT. Its translation: CASLSSDRKNSPLHF. Supplemented by reference TRBV28 and TRBJ1-6, the full variable domain reads DVKVTQSSRYLVKRTGEKVFLECVQDMDHENMFWYRQDPGLGLRLIYFSYDVKMKEKGDIPEGYSVSREKKERFSLILESASTNQTSMYLCASLSSDRKNSPLHFGNGTRLTVT.

The rearrangement links TRBV7-3 to TRBJ2-1; D uncertain. The CDR3 loop spans 16 amino acids. Germline-derived CDR1 and CDR2 are SGHTA and FQGTGA. V was trimmed by 3 bases and J by 1 base, leaving 13 bases between them. DNA of the CDR3: TGTGCCAGCAGCTTGGCCTCGGCAGTGTCCTACAATGAGCAGTTCTTC. Amino acid sequence: CASSLASAVSYNEQFF.

J is TRBJ1-5 and V is TRBV15, with D perhaps matching TRBD1 (6 bases). Germline CDR1 reads LNHNV; CDR2 reads YYDKDF (reference sequence). Trimming pared 0 bases from V and 2 bases from J, leaving 11 bases between. The CDR3 is 16 amino acids. The DNA of the CDR3 is TGTGCCACCAGCAGAGACGGGGGGCTCGGCAATCAGCCCCAGCATTTT. Protein: CATSRDGGLGNQPQHF.

The rearrangement joins TRBV19 to TRBJ2-2; D gene unclear. Per germline, CDR1 LNHDA and CDR2 SQIVND (reference sequence). Trimming cost V 4 bases and J 0 bases, with 6 bases left between them. The CDR3 consists of 14 residues. Written as DNA, the CDR3 is TGTGCCAGTAGTAGAGGAGCGAACACCGGGGAGCTGTTTTTT. This codes for CASSRGANTGELFF.

DNA for the CDR3: TGTGCCAGCAGCCCAAGCAGGGATGGCTACACCTTC. Translated, it gives CASSPSRDGYTF. V usage is TRBV11-2 and J usage is TRBJ1-2; D is perhaps TRBD1 (5 bases). Trimming cost V 5 bases and J 6 bases, with 10 bases left between them. This CDR3 spans 12 amino acids. The germline CDR1 and CDR2 sequences are SGHAT and FQNNGV.

The CDR3 spells CASSFTGPNQPQHF. The CDR3 bases are TGTGCCAGCAGCTTTACAGGGCCCAATCAGCCCCAGCATTTT. This chain uses TRBV11-2 with TRBJ1-5; a weak D match, TRBD1 (6 bases). Trimming left V 3 bases short and J 3 bases short, with 9 bases between. This CDR3 is built from 14 residues. In germline, CDR1 is SGHAT, CDR2 FQNNGV.

This clone has only one observation. The chain joins TRBV18 to TRBJ1-5, with D possibly being TRBD1 (6 bases). The CDR3 totals 15 residues. V shed 1 base and J shed 4 bases, with 11 bases lying between them. In germline, CDR1 is KGHSH, CDR2 LQKENI. CDR3 DNA: TGTGCCAGCTCACCACGGAGGGGGAATAATCAGCCCCAGCATTTT. Translating it yields CASSPRRGNNQPQHF. Drawing the rest from reference TRBV18 and TRBJ1-5, the complete variable domain is NAGVMQNPRHLVRRRGQEARLRCSPMKGHSHVYWYRQLPEEGLKFMVYLQKENIIDESGMPKERFSAEFPKEGPSILRIQQVVRGDSAAYFCASSPRRGNNQPQHFGDGTRLSIL.

The genes are TRBV30 and TRBJ2-2; D not certain. The CDR3 is 12 amino acids. CDR1 is GTSNPN, CDR2 SVGIG, per germline (reference sequence). The V gene lost 2 bases and the J gene lost 2 bases, with 3 bases spanning the gap. The CDR3 DNA is TGTGCCTGGAGTAGTAACACCGGGGAGCTGTTTTTT. It translates to CAWSSNTGELFF.